One and the same sample provided the 28 T cell receptor beta chains below, sequenced in a study of cytomegalovirus exposure and HLA in healthy donors. 60 Vbeta and 13 Jbeta primers were used in PCR. Sequencing used immunoSEQ multiplex PCR; TCRdb keeps in-frame clones, though not all of them. This table has about 190,000 clones, roughly 81% appearing once. Sequencing was carried out using PBMCs. These TCRs come from a woman aged 30 to 39 in good health and CMV-seropositive.

This clone was seen just once. The junction departs from the called germline gene at one end, perhaps through a read error. The identical CDR3 is also encoded by other nucleotide sequences in the sample. The rearrangement links TRBV6-5 to TRBJ2-5, with 7 bases that match TRBD2. Germline CDR1 MNHEY, CDR2 SVGAGI. This CDR3 is built from 13 residues. The CDR3 sequence is CASRPSGRETQYF. In nucleotides, the CDR3 is TGCGCCAGCAGACCTAGCGGAAGAGAGACCCAGTACTTC.

This chain uses TRBV7-9 with TRBJ1-6; D gene unclear. CDR3 length: 14 residues. The germline gives CDR1 SEHNR, CDR2 FQNEAQ (reference sequence). Trimming shortened V by 1 base and J by 10 bases, and 11 bases separated the two germline ends. CDR3 bases: TGTGCCAGCAGCTTAGATGAGGATGGGTCACCCCTCCACTTT. As protein: CASSLDEDGSPLHF.

This clone was counted a single time. The missing conserved phenylalanine or tryptophan at the end of this CDR3 makes a read error likely. No DNA is shown, since the ends of the CDR3 on it are uncertain; the CDR3 is the one TCRdb lists. This chain connects TRBV18 to TRBJ1-2. The CDR3 length equals 10 residues, ends included. Germline CDR1 reads KGHSH; CDR2 reads LQKENI. CDR3: CASSPKGPEA.

In the case of this clone: The same CDR3 is also encoded by other DNA sequences in this sample. The chain couples TRBV5-4 to TRBJ2-3; D not resolved. Trimming removed 1 base at V and 0 bases at J, with 3 bases between. Germline CDR1 is SGHNT and CDR2 is YYREEE (reference sequence). This CDR3 is 13 amino acids long. CDR3 coding DNA: TGTGCCAGCAGCTTGACTAGCACAGATACGCAGTATTTT. It encodes CASSLTSTDTQYF.

The V call is TRBV7-9, the J call TRBJ2-3, with 11 bases fitting TRBD1. The V and J ends lost 4 bases and 6 bases, in that order; junction bases with no gene match: 9. The CDR3 covers 16 residues. The germline gives CDR1 SEHNR, CDR2 FQNEAQ (reference sequence). CDR3 residues: CASSSLGQGAGDTQYF. The CDR3 bases are TGTGCCAGCAGCTCCCTCGGACAGGGGGCTGGTGATACGCAGTATTTT.

Comments on this clone: Mismatch with germline at one junction end may stem from a read error. Other DNA sequences in the same sample also yield this CDR3. The gene calls are TRBV11-2 and TRBJ2-2, with 7 bases lining up with TRBD1. The CDR3 spans 12 residues. Germline CDR1 reads SGHAT; CDR2 reads FQNNGV. In DNA, the CDR3 is TGTGCCAGCAGCTTAACCACAGGGGAGCTGTTTTTC. Translating gives CASSLTTGELFF. The complete variable domain, with remaining parts taken from reference TRBV11-2 and TRBJ2-2, reads EAGVAQSPRYKIIEKRQSVAFWCNPISGHATLYWYQQILGQGPKLLIQFQNNGVVDDSQLPKDRFSAERLKGVDSTLKIQPAKLEDSAVYLCASSLTTGELFFGEGSRLTVL.

This clone was counted a few times. J is TRBJ1-1 and V is TRBV5-6; 8 nucleotides match TRBD1. The ends lost 4 bases at V and 7 bases at J; junction bases unmatched: 9. CDR1 and CDR2 (germline): SGHDT, YYEEEE. The CDR3 is 14 residues long. CDR3 nucleotides: TGTGCCAGCAGCCCAAGGACAGGGAGGGGTGAAGCTTTCTTT. Protein: CASSPRTGRGEAFF.

This clone has only a few counts. The chain combines TRBV5-5 with TRBJ2-1; D unclear. Trimming removed 0 bases from V and 4 bases from J, with 5 bases in between. The germline gives CDR1 SGHKS, CDR2 YYEKEE (reference sequence). This CDR3 has 13 amino acids. The CDR3 DNA reads as TGTGCCAGCAGCTTGGTCCCGTACAATGAGCAGTTCTTC. Protein: CASSLVPYNEQFF.

The rearrangement links TRBV2 to TRBJ2-3, with 12 bases aligning to TRBD2. Trimming at V came to 11 bases and at J to 4 bases, leaving 7 bases not matched to a gene. The CDR3 totals 14 residues. Germline V gene sequence: CDR1 SNHLY, CDR2 FYNNEI. Written as DNA, the CDR3 is TGTGCCTCCTCGACTAGCGGGAGTTCAGATACGCAGTATTTT. As protein: CASSTSGSSDTQYF.

The chain couples TRBV5-1 to TRBJ2-1; 7 bases agree with TRBD1. Germline CDR1 SGHRS, CDR2 YFSETQ. J gave up 9 bases and V 3 bases, and 9 bases lay outside the gene matches. CDR3 length: 14 amino acids. CDR3 sequence reads: CASSWRTGVGEQFF. The CDR3 DNA reads TGCGCCAGCAGCTGGCGAACAGGGGTGGGTGAGCAGTTCTTC. Supplemented by reference TRBV5-1 and TRBJ2-1, the full variable domain reads KAGVTQTPRYLIKTRGQQVTLSCSPISGHRSVSWYQQTPGQGLQFLFEYFSETQRNKGNFPGRFSGRQFSNSRSEMNVSTLELGDSALYLCASSWRTGVGEQFFGPGTRLTVL.

The J gene is TRBJ2-6, the V gene TRBV28; TRBD1 agrees at 7 bases. Looked up from germline, CDR1 is MDHEN and CDR2 is SYDVKM. CDR3 length: 15 residues. The J segment lost 2 bases and the V segment lost 11 bases, leaving 9 bases of the junction unmatched. For the CDR3, the DNA is TGTGCCGCAACAGGGGCTGATACTGGGGCCAACGTCCTGACTTTC. Its protein product is CAATGADTGANVLTF.

V gene TRBV19 combines with J gene TRBJ2-7; tentatively, D is TRBD2 (6 bases). Trimming stripped 3 bases from V and 2 bases from J, with 11 bases between. The CDR3 sequence is 14 residues long. Germline CDR1 reads LNHDA; CDR2 reads SQIVND (reference sequence). The CDR3 bases are TGTGCCAGTAGTATCGGAGGGCCTGCCTACGAGCAGTACTTC. Protein sequence: CASSIGGPAYEQYF.

About this clone itself: The same CDR3 also results from other DNA sequences found in this sample. The chain links TRBV27 to TRBJ2-7; no clear D. Germline V gives CDR1 MNHEY, CDR2 SMNVEV (reference sequence). Trimming took 5 bases from V and 4 from J, leaving 9 bases between them. The CDR3 length is 12 residues. The CDR3 DNA reads TGTGCCAGCAGTCCTACCGGTTACGAGCAGTACTTC. Amino acids: CASSPTGYEQYF.

The chain carries TRBV6-5 and TRBJ1-6; 11 positions match TRBD1. V shed 6 bases and J 8 bases; nucleotides not matched to a gene: 6. The CDR3 has 15 amino acids. CDR1 MNHEY and CDR2 SVGAGI come from the germline V gene. CDR3 amino acids: CASRRSGQGDSPLHF. In DNA, the CDR3 is TGTGCCAGCAGGCGGTCGGGACAGGGGGATTCACCCCTCCACTTT.

This clone was counted only a few times. V and J are TRBV7-2 and TRBJ1-1; 8 nucleotides agree with TRBD1. The CDR3 spans 14 residues. J lost 3 bases, V lost 6 bases, and 6 bases had no gene match. Germline lookup yields CDR1 SGHTA and CDR2 FQGNSA. CDR3 nucleotide sequence: TGTGCCAGCAGGCGTGACAGGGGTGACACTGAAGCTTTCTTT. This encodes CASRRDRGDTEAFF. Full variable domain (outside the CDR3, taken from reference TRBV7-2 and TRBJ1-1): GAGVSQSPSNKVTEKGKDVELRCDPISGHTALYWYRQSLGQGLEFLIYFQGNSAPDKSGLPSDRFSAERTGGSVSTLTIQRTQQEDSAVYLCASRRDRGDTEAFFGQGTRLTVV.

The J gene is TRBJ1-2, the V gene TRBV27; D is uncertain. Germline CDR1 is MNHEY and CDR2 is SMNVEV (reference sequence). Trimming left V 4 bases short and J 4 bases short, with 19 bases between. The length of the CDR3 is 16 residues. CDR3 residues: CASSSTGSPQSYGYTF. The DNA for the CDR3 is TGTGCCAGCAGTTCAACCGGGTCCCCACAAAGCTATGGCTACACCTTC.

This clone appeared a few times. The rearrangement links TRBV6-1 to TRBJ1-5; no definite D call. Germline CDR1 reads MNHNS; CDR2 reads SASEGT. Between the trimmed V and J ends, which lost 6 bases and 0 bases, there was a span of 12 bases. The CDR3 spans 15 residues. The CDR3 coding sequence is TGTGCCAGCAGCCCCTCGAGGTATAGCAATCAGCCCCAGCATTTT. Residues: CASSPSRYSNQPQHF.

In nucleotides, the CDR3 is TGTGCCAGCAGTTTTTGGACTAGCGGGATGTACAATGAGCAGTTCTTC. Translation gives CASSFWTSGMYNEQFF. The J gene is TRBJ2-1, the V gene TRBV7-9; 12 bases line up with TRBD2. V dropped 6 bases and J dropped 4; count of bases not matched to a gene: 7. The CDR3 runs to 16 residues. CDR1 and CDR2 (germline): SEHNR, FQNEAQ (reference sequence). Based on the CDR3 plus reference TRBV7-9 and TRBJ2-1, the full variable domain is DTGVSQNPRHKITKRGQNVTFRCDPISEHNRLYWYRQTLGQGPEFLTYFQNEAQLEKSRLLSDRFSAERPKGSFSTLEIQRTEQGDSAMYLCASSFWTSGMYNEQFFGPGTRLTVL.

The rearrangement joins TRBV7-2 to TRBJ2-7; 7 nucleotides match TRBD2. CDR1 SGHTA and CDR2 FQGNSA come from the germline V gene. The CDR3 contains 13 residues. After removal of 5 bases from V and 7 bases from J, the junction contained 8 bases not matched to a gene. The chain's CDR3 is CASSPREVGEQYF. The CDR3 nucleotides are TGTGCCAGCAGCCCCCGGGAGGTTGGGGAGCAGTACTTC.

The rearrangement joins TRBV9 to TRBJ2-3; D perhaps matches TRBD1 (6 bases). V lost 3 bases to trimming and J lost 5 bases, with 13 bases between them. Germline-derived CDR1 and CDR2 are SGDLS and YYNGEE. CDR3 length: 14 residues. The CDR3 bases are TGTGCCAGCAGCGGTGGGGGCTTGGAAGATACGCAGTATTTT. Translation gives CASSGGGLEDTQYF.

The V call is TRBV6-1, the J call TRBJ1-3; D ambiguous. Germline CDR1 and CDR2: MNHNS and SASEGT. Trimming removed 3 bases at V and 6 bases at J, with 9 bases between. This CDR3 is built from 13 residues. This chain's CDR3 is CASSDRLENTIYF. The CDR3 DNA reads TGTGCCAGCAGTGACAGGTTGGAAAACACCATATATTTT.

The chain couples TRBV6-1 to TRBJ2-7; weak D call: TRBD1 (5 bases). The CDR3 is 14 amino acids. The V and J ends lost 4 bases and 3 bases respectively, with 13 bases between them. CDR1 and CDR2 (germline): MNHNS, SASEGT. CDR3 protein: CASSVTELYYEQYF. In DNA, the CDR3 is TGTGCCAGCAGTGTGACAGAGTTATACTACGAGCAGTACTTC.

The chain is built from TRBV5-6 and TRBJ2-1; 8 nucleotides align to TRBD2. V shed 2 bases and J 6 bases; nucleotides not matched to a gene: 16. Germline values: CDR1 SGHDT, CDR2 YYEEEE. This CDR3 is built from 18 residues. DNA of the CDR3: TGTGCCAGCAGCTTAGGCAGCGGGAGTCTTCTCTCTGGCAATGAGCAGTTCTTC. Residues: CASSLGSGSLLSGNEQFF.

This clone was counted only a few times. The rearrangement joins TRBV29-1 to TRBJ2-1; D unresolved. The length of the CDR3 is 12 residues. In germline, CDR1 is SQVTM, CDR2 ANQGSEA. V was cut by 3 bases and J by 4 bases, with 7 bases left in between. The DNA for the CDR3 is TGCAGCGTTGAGAGCCGATACAATGAGCAGTTCTTC. Translation gives CSVESRYNEQFF.

This chain joins TRBV28 and TRBJ1-1; possibly TRBD1 for D (5 bases). The V and J ends lost 6 bases and 0 bases respectively, with 11 bases between them. Germline V lookup: CDR1 MDHEN, CDR2 SYDVKM. The CDR3 has 14 amino acids. CDR3 protein: CASSPSGMNTEAFF. CDR3 nucleotide sequence: TGTGCCAGCAGCCCCTCAGGGATGAACACTGAAGCTTTCTTT.

This sequence joins TRBV5-1 and TRBJ1-1, with 9 bases fitting TRBD1. V dropped 1 base and J dropped 5; count of bases not matched to a gene: 6. CDR3 length: 15 amino acids. The germline V gene has CDR1 SGHRS and CDR2 YFSETQ. Written as DNA, the CDR3 is TGCGCCAGCAGCTTGCTGCCGGGGACAGGGACTGAAGCTTTCTTT. Translation gives CASSLLPGTGTEAFF. The complete variable domain, with remaining parts taken from reference TRBV5-1 and TRBJ1-1, reads KAGVTQTPRYLIKTRGQQVTLSCSPISGHRSVSWYQQTPGQGLQFLFEYFSETQRNKGNFPGRFSGRQFSNSRSEMNVSTLELGDSALYLCASSLLPGTGTEAFFGQGTRLTVV.

The chain carries TRBV10-3 and TRBJ1-5, with D perhaps matching TRBD1 (5 bases). The CDR3 spans 14 residues. Germline loops: CDR1 ENHRY, CDR2 SYGVKD. The V end was cut by 0 bases, the J end by 7 bases, with 10 bases between. The CDR3 DNA reads TGTGCCATCAGTGAGTCGCAGGGTCAACAGCCCCAGCATTTT. Translated, it gives CAISESQGQQPQHF.

The chain is built from TRBV14 and TRBJ1-1; TRBD1 matches at 7 bases. With 4 bases clipped from V and 0 bases from J, the junction kept 5 bases outside the gene matches. The CDR3 is 15 amino acids. CDR1 is SGHDN, CDR2 FVKESK, per germline. The CDR3 DNA reads as TGTGCCAGCAGCCTCCGGACAGGTATGAACACTGAAGCTTTCTTT. This sequence encodes CASSLRTGMNTEAFF. Using reference TRBV14 and TRBJ1-1 for the parts outside the CDR3, the full variable domain is EAGVTQFPSHSVIEKGQTVTLRCDPISGHDNLYWYRRVMGKEIKFLLHFVKESKQDESGMPNNRFLAERTGGTYSTLKVQPAELEDSGVYFCASSLRTGMNTEAFFGQGTRLTVV.